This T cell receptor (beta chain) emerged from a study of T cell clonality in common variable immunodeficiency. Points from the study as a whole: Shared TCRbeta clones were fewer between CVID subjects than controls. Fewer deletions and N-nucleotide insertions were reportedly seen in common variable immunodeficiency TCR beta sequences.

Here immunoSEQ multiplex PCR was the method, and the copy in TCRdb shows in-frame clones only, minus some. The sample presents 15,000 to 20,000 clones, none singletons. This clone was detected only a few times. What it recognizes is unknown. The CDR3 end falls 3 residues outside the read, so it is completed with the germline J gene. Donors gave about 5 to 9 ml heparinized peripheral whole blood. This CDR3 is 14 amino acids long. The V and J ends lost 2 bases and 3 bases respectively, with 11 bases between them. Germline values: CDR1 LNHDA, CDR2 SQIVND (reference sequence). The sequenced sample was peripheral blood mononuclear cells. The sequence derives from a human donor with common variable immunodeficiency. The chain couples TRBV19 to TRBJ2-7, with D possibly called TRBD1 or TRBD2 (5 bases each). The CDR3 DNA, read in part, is TGTGCCAGTAGTATACAGGGAGCCCACTACGAG. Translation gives CASSIQGAHYE. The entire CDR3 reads CASSIQGAHYEQYF.